What follows describes a single T cell receptor (beta chain). Sequencing was performed with immunoSEQ multiplex PCR; in TCRdb, only in-frame clones are kept and a portion is missing. Of some 150,000 clones listed, roughly 90% are singletons. This sample stems from a study of T cell responses to AZD1222 COVID-19 vaccine. The V end was cut by 5 bases, the J end by 0 bases, with 10 bases between. This CDR3 spans 14 amino acids. Looked up from germline, CDR1 is SGHTA and CDR2 is FQGNSA. The TCR was taken from an adult who received the MenACWY meningococcal vaccine as a control. This sample comprised peripheral blood, obtained 28 days after the second dose of the MenACWY control vaccine. The V call is TRBV7-2, the J call TRBJ1-2, with D maybe TRBD1 (5 bases). CDR3 sequence: CASSLGTSNYGYTF. DNA of the CDR3: TGTGCCAGCAGCCTTGGGACGTCTAACTATGGCTACACCTTC.